The T cell receptor (beta chain) described here comes from a study of PD-1 blockade in mismatch repair-deficient tumors. Study information: Patients had approximately 11 mismatch repair-deficient cancer types and were previously treated and progressing.

Mismatch repair deficiency was confirmed in all patients, by PCR or immunohistochemistry. TCRs were sequenced from three patients responding to pembrolizumab. The CDR3 has 15 residues. Between the trimmed V and J ends, which lost 2 bases and 4 bases, there was a span of 13 bases. Germline V CDR1 and CDR2: SGHAT, FQNNGV. Points from the study as a whole: Rapid post-treatment expansion, then contraction, generally preceding radiologic response, marked tumor-resident clones.

Remarks on this clone: The antigen is undetermined.

This table comes from immunoSEQ multiplex PCR, and its TCRdb copy is limited to in-frame clones, with some not included. The sample includes about 120,000 clones, about 85% of them seen just once. This receptor was obtained from an adult with mismatch repair-deficient cancer. The input for sequencing was peripheral blood, taken 44 weeks after starting pembrolizumab. The V gene is TRBV11-2, the J gene TRBJ2-3; D is unclear. Here the CDR3 reads CASSLLLLSADTQYF. The CDR3 DNA sequence: TGTGCCAGCAGCTTACTTCTCCTTTCGGCAGATACGCAGTATTTT.